Each of the 13 T cell receptor beta chains below was sequenced from the same sample in a study of post-analysis software for immune sequencing data. Unique molecular identifiers featured in each of the TCR beta cDNA libraries. TCRdb called the PCR reads again in MiXCR, with one record for every CDR3 protein. The top ten hold 13% of the sample, which has 380,000 or so distinct CDR3 sequences, less than 40% seen once. Antigen specificity for these receptors is unknown. The study's findings and limits: Controls had lower frequencies than patients of about 5 TRBV segments, which included TRBV5-6, TRBV5-1 and TRBV20-1.

Sequencing input: blood. The source of these receptors is a girl between 5 and 17 years old with multiple sclerosis.

This clonotype was detected only once. The chain recombines TRBV7-2 with TRBJ2-7; D possibly corresponds to TRBD1 (6 bases). Deletions cut 5 bases from V and 7 bases from J, with 21 bases between. The CDR3 totals 15 residues. In germline, CDR1 is SGHTA, CDR2 FQGNSA. The CDR3 region is CASSLTWTEMKEQYF. The CDR3, as DNA: TGTGCCAGCAGCCTAACGTGGACAGAGATGAAGGAGCAGTACTTC.

This clonotype was seen many times. The chain carries TRBV7-2 and TRBJ2-7; 8 nucleotides match TRBD2. Losses at the gene ends were 5 bases for V and 4 bases for J; bases not matched to a gene: 10. This CDR3 comprises 15 residues. Germline assignment: CDR1 SGHTA and CDR2 FQGNSA. CDR3 residues: CASSTYLTSDYEQYF. The DNA of the CDR3 is TGTGCCAGCAGCACGTACCTGACTAGCGATTACGAGCAGTACTTC.

The chain couples TRBV20-1 to TRBJ2-7, with 9 bases fitting TRBD1. V lost 2 bases to trimming and J lost 5 bases; unmatched junction nucleotides: 7. Germline CDR1 and CDR2: DFQATT and SNEGSKA (reference sequence). The CDR3 consists of 14 residues. The CDR3: CSARPDRGVDEQYF. The CDR3 region has the DNA TGCAGTGCTAGACCCGACAGGGGGGTGGACGAGCAGTACTTC.

The chain couples TRBV10-3 to TRBJ2-7; 8 bases fit TRBD2. The CDR3 has 16 residues. The V gene end was trimmed by 2 bases and the J gene end by 2 bases; junction bases not matched to a gene: 8. The germline CDR1 and CDR2 sequences are ENHRY and SYGVKD. The CDR3 protein is CAISELASGRPYEQYF. For the CDR3, the DNA is TGTGCCATCAGTGAGCTGGCTAGCGGGCGGCCCTACGAGCAGTACTTC.

Worth noting for this clonotype: Its ends do not fully match the called genes, so a read error is possible. V and J are TRBV12-3 or TRBV12-4 and TRBJ2-7; D call uncertain. The CDR3 contains 13 residues. The CDR3 is CASSPSSSHEQYF. The CDR3 nucleotides are TGTGCCAGCAGTCCTAGTAGCTCCCACGAGCAGTACTTC.

This chain uses TRBV5-1 with TRBJ2-1, with D hard to call. CDR3 length equals 17 residues. V lost 0 bases to trimming and J lost 1 base, with 14 bases between them. Germline values: CDR1 SGHRS, CDR2 YFSETQ. The CDR3 sequence is CASSLGANSRSYNEQFF. In nucleotides, the CDR3 is TGCGCCAGCAGCTTGGGAGCGAACAGCCGATCCTACAATGAGCAGTTCTTC.

This clonotype was observed a handful of times. The chain joins TRBV7-9 to TRBJ2-5; D uncertain. The CDR3 is 13 amino acids. Germline CDR1 SEHNR, CDR2 FQNEAQ (reference sequence). Trimming left V 1 base short and J 5 bases short, with 8 bases between. The CDR3 loop reads CASSLDNWETQYF. The CDR3 DNA follows: TGTGCCAGCAGCTTAGATAACTGGGAGACCCAGTACTTC.

V gene TRBV6-5 combines with J gene TRBJ1-2, with 11 nucleotides matching TRBD1. Germline lookup yields CDR1 MNHEY and CDR2 SVGAGI. V lost 2 bases, J lost 7 bases, and 6 bases stayed unmatched. CDR3 length: 15 amino acids. Here the CDR3 DNA reads TGTGCCAGCAGTTACCAGGACAGGGGGCGAGGTGGCTACACCTTC. This codes for CASSYQDRGRGGYTF.

J is TRBJ1-4 and V is TRBV4-2; no reliable D call. CDR1 and CDR2 from the germline V gene are LGHNA and YNFKEQ. The V end was cut by 1 base, the J end by 5 bases, with 2 bases between. The CDR3 contains 12 residues. CDR3 in amino acids: CASSQVNEKLFF. The DNA of the CDR3 is TGTGCCAGCAGCCAAGTGAATGAAAAACTGTTTTTT.

A few counts support this clonotype. This chain links TRBV12-3 or TRBV12-4 with TRBJ2-3; 10 bases are a match to TRBD1. V lost 11 bases to trimming and J lost 0 bases; unmatched junction nucleotides: 8. This CDR3 is built from 15 residues. The CDR3 nucleotides read TGTGCCCCATTTGAGGGACAGGGGAGCACAGATACGCAGTATTTT. Translating it yields CAPFEGQGSTDTQYF.

This clonotype has just a few counts. The chain is built from TRBV12-3 or TRBV12-4 and TRBJ1-2; the D gene is possibly TRBD1 (5 bases). Trimming pared 4 bases from V and 5 bases from J, leaving 14 bases between. The CDR3 is made up of 14 amino acids. CDR3 protein: CASSYRGVEYGYTF. In nucleotides, the CDR3 is TGTGCCAGCAGTTATCGAGGGGTCGAGTATGGCTACACCTTC.

This chain links TRBV7-2 with TRBJ2-1; possible D gene TRBD2, 5 bases. With 8 bases removed from V and 3 bases from J, the gap between germline ends came to 11 bases. CDR3 length: 13 residues. The V gene's germline CDR1 is SGHTA and CDR2 FQGNSA. In nucleotides, the CDR3 is TGTGCCAGCCGGAGGCAGGACTACAATGAGCAGTTCTTC. Translation gives CASRRQDYNEQFF.

The rearrangement joins TRBV5-1 to TRBJ2-5, with D maybe TRBD2 (6 bases). With 0 bases removed from V and 5 bases from J, the gap between germline ends came to 11 bases. Looked up from germline, CDR1 is SGHRS and CDR2 is YFSETQ. The CDR3 is 14 residues long. The CDR3 loop reads CASSLASGRETQYF. The CDR3 DNA reads TGCGCCAGCAGCTTGGCCTCAGGGAGGGAGACCCAGTACTTC.